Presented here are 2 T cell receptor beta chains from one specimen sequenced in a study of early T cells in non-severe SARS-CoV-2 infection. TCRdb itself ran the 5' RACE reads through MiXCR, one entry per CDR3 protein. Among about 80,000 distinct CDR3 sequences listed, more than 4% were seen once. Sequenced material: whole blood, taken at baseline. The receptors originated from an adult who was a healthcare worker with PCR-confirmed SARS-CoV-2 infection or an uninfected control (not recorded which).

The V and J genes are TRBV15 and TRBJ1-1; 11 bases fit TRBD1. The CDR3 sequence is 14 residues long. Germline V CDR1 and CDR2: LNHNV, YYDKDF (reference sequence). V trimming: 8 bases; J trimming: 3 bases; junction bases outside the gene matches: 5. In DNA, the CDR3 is TGTGCCACCCTCGGACAGGGGGCGTACACTGAAGCTTTCTTT. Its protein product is CATLGQGAYTEAFF. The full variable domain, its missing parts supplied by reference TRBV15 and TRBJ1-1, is DAMVIQNPRYQVTQFGKPVTLSCSQTLNHNVMYWYQQKSSQAPKLLFHYYDKDFNNEADTPDNFQSRRPNTSFCFLDIRSPGLGDTAMYLCATLGQGAYTEAFFGQGTRLTVV.

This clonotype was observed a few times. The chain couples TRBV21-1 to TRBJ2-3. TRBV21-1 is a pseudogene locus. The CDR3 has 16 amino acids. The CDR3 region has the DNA TGTGCCAGCAGCAAAGAGGGTGCGGCAATGACAGATACGCAGTATTTT. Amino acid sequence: CASSKEGAAMTDTQYF.